This T cell receptor (beta chain) came from a study of CD8+ T cells in alopecia areata. On the study more broadly: Tofacitinib was taken orally by treated patients, and the dose was 5 to 10 mg twice daily. Tofacitinib dosing lasted 6 to 18 months, which was then followed by 6 months off drug.

In alopecia areata patients, both lesional scalp punch biopsies and peripheral blood were collected. In each case, RNA was isolated and then reverse transcribed into cDNA as the sequencing template. This table comes from immunoSEQ multiplex PCR, and its TCRdb copy is limited to in-frame clones, with some not included. Among tens of thousands of clones, about 96% were seen once, and the ten largest hold 25% to 30%. CDR3 length equals 15 residues. V was pared by 4 bases and J by 3 bases, with 16 bases between. Germline lookup yields CDR1 SNHLY and CDR2 FYNNEI. The origin of this receptor is a human donor with alopecia areata. The chain recombines TRBV2 with TRBJ2-7; TRBD1 is a possible D gene (5 bases). The specimen comprised CD8+ T cells sorted from blood, sampled at week 0. CDR3 residues: CASSGATVDIYEQYF. The CDR3 nucleotides read TGTGCCAGCAGTGGGGCGACAGTTGACATCTACGAGCAGTACTTC.